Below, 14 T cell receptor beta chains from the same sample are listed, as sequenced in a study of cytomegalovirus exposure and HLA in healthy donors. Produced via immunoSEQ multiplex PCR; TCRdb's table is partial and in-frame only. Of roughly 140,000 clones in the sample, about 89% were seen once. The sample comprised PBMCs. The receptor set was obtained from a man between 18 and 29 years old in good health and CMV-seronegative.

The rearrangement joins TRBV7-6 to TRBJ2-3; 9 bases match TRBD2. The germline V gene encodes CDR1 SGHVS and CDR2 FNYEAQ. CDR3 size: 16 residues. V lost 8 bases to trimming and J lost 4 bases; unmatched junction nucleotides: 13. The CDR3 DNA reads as TGTGCCAGCCGCGCCAGGATAGCGGGGGAATCAGATACGCAGTATTTT. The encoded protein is CASRARIAGESDTQYF.

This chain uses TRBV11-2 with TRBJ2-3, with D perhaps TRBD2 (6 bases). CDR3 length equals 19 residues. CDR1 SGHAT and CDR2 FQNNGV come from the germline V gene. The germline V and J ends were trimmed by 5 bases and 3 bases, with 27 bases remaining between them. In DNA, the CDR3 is TGTGCCAGCAGCCCAGAGGACTACCGTGGTGAGAGGACAACAGATACGCAGTATTTT. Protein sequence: CASSPEDYRGERTTDTQYF.

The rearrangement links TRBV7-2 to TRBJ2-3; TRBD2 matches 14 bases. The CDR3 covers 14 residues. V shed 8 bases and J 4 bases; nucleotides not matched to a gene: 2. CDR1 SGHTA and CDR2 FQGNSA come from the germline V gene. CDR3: CASVTSGRADTQYF. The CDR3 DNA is TGTGCCAGCGTGACTAGCGGGAGGGCAGATACGCAGTATTTT.

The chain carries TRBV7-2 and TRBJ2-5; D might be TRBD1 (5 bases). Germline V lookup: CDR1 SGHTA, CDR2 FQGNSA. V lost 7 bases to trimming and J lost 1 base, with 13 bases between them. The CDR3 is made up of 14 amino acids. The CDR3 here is CASKQTAPQETQYF. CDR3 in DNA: TGTGCCAGCAAGCAGACAGCACCCCAAGAGACCCAGTACTTC.

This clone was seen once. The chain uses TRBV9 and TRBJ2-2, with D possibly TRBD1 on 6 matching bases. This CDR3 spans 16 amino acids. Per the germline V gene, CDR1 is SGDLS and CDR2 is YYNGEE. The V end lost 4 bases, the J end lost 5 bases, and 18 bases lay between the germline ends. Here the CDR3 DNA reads TGTGCCAGCAGCTCCCGAGGGGGTATCGGGACCGGGGAGCTGTTTTTT. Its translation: CASSSRGGIGTGELFF.

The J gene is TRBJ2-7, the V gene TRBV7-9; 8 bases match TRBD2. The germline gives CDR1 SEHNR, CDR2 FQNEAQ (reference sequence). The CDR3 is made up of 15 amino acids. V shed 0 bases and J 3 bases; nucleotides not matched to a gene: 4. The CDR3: CASSLASGGFYEQYV. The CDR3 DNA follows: TGTGCCAGCAGCTTAGCCTCGGGAGGGTTCTACGAGCAGTACGTC.

The CDR3 loop is CSVPQGNSHNEQFF. CDR3 nucleotide sequence: TGCAGCGTTCCCCAGGGTAATAGCCACAATGAGCAGTTCTTC. The chain has TRBV29-1 and TRBJ2-1, with D possibly being TRBD1 (5 bases). CDR1 and CDR2 (germline): SQVTM, ANQGSEA. This CDR3 is built from 14 residues. V was pared by 5 bases and J by 5 bases, with 16 bases between.

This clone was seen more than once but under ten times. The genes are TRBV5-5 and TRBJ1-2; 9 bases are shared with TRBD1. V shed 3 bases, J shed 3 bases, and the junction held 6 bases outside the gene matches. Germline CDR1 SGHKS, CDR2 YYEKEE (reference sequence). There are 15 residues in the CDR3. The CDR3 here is CASSSEGQGHYGYTF. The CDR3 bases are TGTGCCAGCAGCTCGGAAGGACAGGGGCACTATGGCTACACCTTC.

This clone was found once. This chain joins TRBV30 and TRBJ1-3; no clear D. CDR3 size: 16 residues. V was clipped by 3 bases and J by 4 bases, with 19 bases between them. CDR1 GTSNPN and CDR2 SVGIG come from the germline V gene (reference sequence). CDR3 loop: CAWRTPLLGPGNTIYF. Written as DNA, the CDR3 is TGTGCCTGGAGGACACCGTTACTAGGGCCCGGAAACACCATATATTTT.

The CDR3 sequence is CASSSTLDGISNQPQHF. Written as DNA, the CDR3 is TGTGCCAGCAGCTCTACCCTGGACGGGATTAGCAATCAGCCCCAGCATTTT. The chain combines TRBV11-3 with TRBJ1-5; D uncertain. This CDR3 spans 17 amino acids. In germline, CDR1 is SGHNT, CDR2 YENEEA. V gave up 4 bases and J gave up 0 bases, with 16 bases separating them.

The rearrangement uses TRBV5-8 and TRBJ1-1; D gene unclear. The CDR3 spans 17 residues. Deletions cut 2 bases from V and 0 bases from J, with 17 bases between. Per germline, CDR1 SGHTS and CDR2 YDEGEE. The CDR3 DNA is TGTGCCAGCAGCTTTGGTGGCAGGCTACTGATGAACACTGAAGCTTTCTTT. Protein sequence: CASSFGGRLLMNTEAFF.

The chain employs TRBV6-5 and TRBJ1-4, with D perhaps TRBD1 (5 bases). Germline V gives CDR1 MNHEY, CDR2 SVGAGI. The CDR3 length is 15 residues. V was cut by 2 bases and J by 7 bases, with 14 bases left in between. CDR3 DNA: TGTGCCAGCAGTTACCCGGGGGAAGGAGGTGAAAAACTGTTTTTT. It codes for CASSYPGEGGEKLFF.

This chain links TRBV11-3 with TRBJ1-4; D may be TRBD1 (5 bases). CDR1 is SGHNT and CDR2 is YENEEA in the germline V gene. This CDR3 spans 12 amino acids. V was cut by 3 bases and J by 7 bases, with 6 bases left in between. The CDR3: CASSLGGEKLFF. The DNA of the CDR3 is TGTGCCAGCAGCTTGGGGGGTGAAAAACTGTTTTTT.

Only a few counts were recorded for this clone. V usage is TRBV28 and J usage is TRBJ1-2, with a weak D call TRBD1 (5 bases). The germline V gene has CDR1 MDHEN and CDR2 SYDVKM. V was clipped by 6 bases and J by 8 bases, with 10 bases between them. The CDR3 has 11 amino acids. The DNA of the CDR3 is TGTGCCAGCAGGTCAGGGTACGGCTACACCTTC. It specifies CASRSGYGYTF.